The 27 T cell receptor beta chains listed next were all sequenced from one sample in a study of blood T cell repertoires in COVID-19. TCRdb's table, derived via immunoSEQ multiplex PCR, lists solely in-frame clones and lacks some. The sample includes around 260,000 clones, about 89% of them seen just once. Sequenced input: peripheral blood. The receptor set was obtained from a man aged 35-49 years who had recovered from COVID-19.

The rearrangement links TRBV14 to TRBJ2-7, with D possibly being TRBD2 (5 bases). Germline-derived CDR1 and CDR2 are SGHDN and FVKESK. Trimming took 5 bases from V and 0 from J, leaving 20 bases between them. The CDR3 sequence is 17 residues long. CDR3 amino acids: CASSLTPGSPRSYEQYF. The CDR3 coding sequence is TGTGCCAGCAGCTTAACCCCGGGGTCCCCCCGCTCCTACGAGCAGTACTTC. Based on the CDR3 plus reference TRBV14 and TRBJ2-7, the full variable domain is EAGVTQFPSHSVIEKGQTVTLRCDPISGHDNLYWYRRVMGKEIKFLLHFVKESKQDESGMPNNRFLAERTGGTYSTLKVQPAELEDSGVYFCASSLTPGSPRSYEQYFGPGTRLTVT.

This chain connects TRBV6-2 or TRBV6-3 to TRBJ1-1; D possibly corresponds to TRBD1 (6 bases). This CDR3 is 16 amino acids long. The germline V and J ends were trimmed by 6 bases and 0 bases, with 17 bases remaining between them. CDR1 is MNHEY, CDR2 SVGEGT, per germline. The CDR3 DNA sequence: TGTGCCAGCAGCGACGCCGGGACAAACATGAACACTGAAGCTTTCTTT. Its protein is CASSDAGTNMNTEAFF.

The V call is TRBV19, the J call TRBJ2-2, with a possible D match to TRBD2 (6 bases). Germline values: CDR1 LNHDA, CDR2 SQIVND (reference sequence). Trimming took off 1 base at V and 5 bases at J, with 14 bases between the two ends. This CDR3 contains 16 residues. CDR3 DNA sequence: TGTGCCAGTAGTATAGGCGGGGCAGCGAGAACCGGGGAGCTGTTTTTT. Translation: CASSIGGAARTGELFF.

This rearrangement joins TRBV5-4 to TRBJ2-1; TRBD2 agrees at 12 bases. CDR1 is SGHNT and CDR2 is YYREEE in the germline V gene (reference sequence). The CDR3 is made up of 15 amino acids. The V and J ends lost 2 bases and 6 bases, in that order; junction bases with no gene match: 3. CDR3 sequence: CASSLGTSGLNEQFF. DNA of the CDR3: TGTGCCAGCAGCTTAGGGACTAGCGGGCTCAATGAGCAGTTCTTC.

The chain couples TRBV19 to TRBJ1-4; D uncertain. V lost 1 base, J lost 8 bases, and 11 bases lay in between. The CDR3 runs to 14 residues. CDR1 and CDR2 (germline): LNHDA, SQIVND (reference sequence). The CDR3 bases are TGTGCCAGTAGTATAGCCCCCCTGCGGGAAAAACTGTTTTTT. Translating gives CASSIAPLREKLFF.

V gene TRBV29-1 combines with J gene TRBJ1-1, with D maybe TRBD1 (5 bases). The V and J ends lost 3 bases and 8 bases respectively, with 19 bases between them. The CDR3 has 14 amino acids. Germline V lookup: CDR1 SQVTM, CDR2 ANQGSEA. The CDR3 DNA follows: TGCAGCGTTGATCTCAAGGCGTGGGGCAGGGAAGCTTTCTTT. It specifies CSVDLKAWGREAFF.

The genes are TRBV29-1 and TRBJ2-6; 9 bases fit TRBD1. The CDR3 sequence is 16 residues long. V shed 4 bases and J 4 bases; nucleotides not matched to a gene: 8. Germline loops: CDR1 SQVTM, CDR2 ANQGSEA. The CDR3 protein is CSVVGTGLTGANVLTF. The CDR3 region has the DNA TGCAGCGTTGTAGGGACAGGGCTAACCGGGGCCAACGTCCTGACTTTC.

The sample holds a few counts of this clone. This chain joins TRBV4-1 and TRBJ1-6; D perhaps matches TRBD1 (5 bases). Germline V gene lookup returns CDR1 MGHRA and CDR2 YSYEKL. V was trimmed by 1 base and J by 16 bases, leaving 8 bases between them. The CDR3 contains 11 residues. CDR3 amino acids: CASSQVGPLHF. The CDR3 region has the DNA TGCGCCAGCAGCCAAGTGGGGCCGCTCCACTTT.

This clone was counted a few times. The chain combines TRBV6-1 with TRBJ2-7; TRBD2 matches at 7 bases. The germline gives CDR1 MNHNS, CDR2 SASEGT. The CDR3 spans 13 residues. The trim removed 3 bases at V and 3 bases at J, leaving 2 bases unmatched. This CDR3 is CASSETSYYEQYF. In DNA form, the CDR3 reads TGTGCCAGCAGTGAGACTAGCTACTACGAGCAGTACTTC.

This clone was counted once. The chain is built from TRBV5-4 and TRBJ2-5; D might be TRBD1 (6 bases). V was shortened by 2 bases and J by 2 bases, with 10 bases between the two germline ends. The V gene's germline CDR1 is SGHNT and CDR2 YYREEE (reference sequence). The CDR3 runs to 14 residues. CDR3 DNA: TGTGCCAGCAGCTTTGGGGGCCCTCAAGAGACCCAGTACTTC. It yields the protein CASSFGGPQETQYF.

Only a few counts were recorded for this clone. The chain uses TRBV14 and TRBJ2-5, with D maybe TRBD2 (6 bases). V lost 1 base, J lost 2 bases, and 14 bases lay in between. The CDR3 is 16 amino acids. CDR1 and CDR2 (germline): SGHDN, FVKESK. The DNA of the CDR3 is TGTGCCAGCAGCCAAGTCTGGGCGGGGAGACAAGAGACCCAGTACTTC. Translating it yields CASSQVWAGRQETQYF. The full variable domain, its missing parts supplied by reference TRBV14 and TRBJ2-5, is EAGVTQFPSHSVIEKGQTVTLRCDPISGHDNLYWYRRVMGKEIKFLLHFVKESKQDESGMPNNRFLAERTGGTYSTLKVQPAELEDSGVYFCASSQVWAGRQETQYFGPGTRLLVL.

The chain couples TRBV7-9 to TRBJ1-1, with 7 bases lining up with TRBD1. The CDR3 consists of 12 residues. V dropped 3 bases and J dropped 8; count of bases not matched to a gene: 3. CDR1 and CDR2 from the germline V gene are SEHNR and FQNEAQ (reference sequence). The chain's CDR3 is CASSFTGAEAFF. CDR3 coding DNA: TGTGCCAGCAGCTTTACAGGGGCGGAAGCTTTCTTT. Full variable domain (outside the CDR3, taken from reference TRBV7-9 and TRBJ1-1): DTGVSQNPRHKITKRGQNVTFRCDPISEHNRLYWYRQTLGQGPEFLTYFQNEAQLEKSRLLSDRFSAERPKGSFSTLEIQRTEQGDSAMYLCASSFTGAEAFFGQGTRLTVV.

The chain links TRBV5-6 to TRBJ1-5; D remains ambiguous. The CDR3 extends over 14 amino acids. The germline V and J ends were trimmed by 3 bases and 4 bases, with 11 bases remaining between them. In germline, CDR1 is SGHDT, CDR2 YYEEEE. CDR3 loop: CASSSQWANQPQHF. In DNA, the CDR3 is TGTGCCAGCAGCTCTCAGTGGGCAAATCAGCCCCAGCATTTT.

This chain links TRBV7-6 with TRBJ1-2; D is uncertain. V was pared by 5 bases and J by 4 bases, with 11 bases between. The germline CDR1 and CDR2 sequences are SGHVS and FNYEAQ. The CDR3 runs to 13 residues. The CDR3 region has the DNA TGTGCCAGCAGCAACCCCTCCAGCTATGGCTACACCTTC. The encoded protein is CASSNPSSYGYTF.

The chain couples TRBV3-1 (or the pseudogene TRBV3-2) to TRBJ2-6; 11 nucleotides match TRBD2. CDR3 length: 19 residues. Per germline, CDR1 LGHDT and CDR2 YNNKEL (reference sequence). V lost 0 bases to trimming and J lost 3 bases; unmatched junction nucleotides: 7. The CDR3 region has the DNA TGTGCCAGCAGCCAAGATTGGCTAGCGGGGGGCGGTGGGGCCAACGTCCTGACTTTC. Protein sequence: CASSQDWLAGGGGANVLTF.

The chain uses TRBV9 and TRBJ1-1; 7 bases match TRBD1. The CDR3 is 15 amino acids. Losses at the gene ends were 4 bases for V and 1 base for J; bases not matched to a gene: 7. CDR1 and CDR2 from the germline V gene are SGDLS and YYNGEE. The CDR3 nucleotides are TGTGCCAGCAGCCCTCGGACAGGTGGGAACACTGAAGCTTTCTTT. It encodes CASSPRTGGNTEAFF.

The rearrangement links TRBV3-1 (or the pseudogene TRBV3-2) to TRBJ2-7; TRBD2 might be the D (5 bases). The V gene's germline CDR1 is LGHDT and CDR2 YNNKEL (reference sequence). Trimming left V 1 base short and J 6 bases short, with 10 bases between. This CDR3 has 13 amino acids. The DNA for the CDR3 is TGTGCCAGCAGCCAAGGGGTAGAGGGCGAGCAGTACTTC. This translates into CASSQGVEGEQYF.

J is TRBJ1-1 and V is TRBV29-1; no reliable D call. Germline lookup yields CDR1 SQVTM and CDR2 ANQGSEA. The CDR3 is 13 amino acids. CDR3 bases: TGCAGTTCATCCCGGGGAACCAACACTGAAGCTTTCTTT. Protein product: CSSSRGTNTEAFF.

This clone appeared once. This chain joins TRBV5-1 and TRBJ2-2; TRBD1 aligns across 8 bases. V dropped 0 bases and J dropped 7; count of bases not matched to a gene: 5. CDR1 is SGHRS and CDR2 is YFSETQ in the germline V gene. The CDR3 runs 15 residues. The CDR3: CASSLGQGRIGELFF. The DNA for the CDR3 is TGCGCCAGCAGCTTGGGACAGGGGAGAATCGGGGAGCTGTTTTTT.

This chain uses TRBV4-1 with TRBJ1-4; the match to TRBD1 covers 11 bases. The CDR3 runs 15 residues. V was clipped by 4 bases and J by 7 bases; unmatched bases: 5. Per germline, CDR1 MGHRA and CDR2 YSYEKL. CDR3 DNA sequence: TGCGCCAGCAGCCCCACGGGGACAGGGGGTGAAAAACTGTTTTTT. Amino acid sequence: CASSPTGTGGEKLFF.

CDR3 coding DNA: TGTGCCAGCAGCGTGAACAGGGTGGATAACTATGGCTACACCTTC. Protein: CASSVNRVDNYGYTF. The chain joins TRBV9 to TRBJ1-2; possibly TRBD1 for D (6 bases). The CDR3 has 15 residues. Germline CDR1 SGDLS, CDR2 YYNGEE. V was clipped by 2 bases and J by 1 base, with 12 bases between them. The full variable domain, with the rest looked up from reference TRBV9 and TRBJ1-2, is DSGVTQTPKHLITATGQRVTLRCSPRSGDLSVYWYQQSLDQGLQFLIQYYNGEERAKGNILERFSAQQFPDLHSELNLSSLELGDSALYFCASSVNRVDNYGYTFGSGTRLTVV.

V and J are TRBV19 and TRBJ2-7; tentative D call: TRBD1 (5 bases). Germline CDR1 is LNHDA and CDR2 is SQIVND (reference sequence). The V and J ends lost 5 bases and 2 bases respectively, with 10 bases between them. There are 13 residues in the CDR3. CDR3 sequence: CASSFDRTYEQYF. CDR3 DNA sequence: TGTGCCAGTAGTTTTGACAGAACCTACGAGCAGTACTTC.

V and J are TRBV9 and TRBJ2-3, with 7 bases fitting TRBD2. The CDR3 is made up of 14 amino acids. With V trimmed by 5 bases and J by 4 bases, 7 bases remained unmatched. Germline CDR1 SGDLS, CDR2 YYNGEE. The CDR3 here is CASRGGRVSDTQYF. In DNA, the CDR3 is TGTGCCAGCAGGGGCGGGAGAGTCTCAGATACGCAGTATTTT.

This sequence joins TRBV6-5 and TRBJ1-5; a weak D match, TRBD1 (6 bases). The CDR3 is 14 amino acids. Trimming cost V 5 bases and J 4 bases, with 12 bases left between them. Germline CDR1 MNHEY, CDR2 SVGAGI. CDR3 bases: TGTGCCAGCAGTCGACTGCAGGGGAATCAGCCCCAGCATTTT. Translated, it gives CASSRLQGNQPQHF.

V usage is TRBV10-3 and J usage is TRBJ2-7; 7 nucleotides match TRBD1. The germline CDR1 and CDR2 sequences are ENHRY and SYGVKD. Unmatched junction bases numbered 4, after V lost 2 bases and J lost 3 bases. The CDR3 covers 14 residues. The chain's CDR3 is CAISEDRVSYEQYF. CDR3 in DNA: TGTGCCATCAGTGAGGACAGGGTAAGCTACGAGCAGTACTTC.

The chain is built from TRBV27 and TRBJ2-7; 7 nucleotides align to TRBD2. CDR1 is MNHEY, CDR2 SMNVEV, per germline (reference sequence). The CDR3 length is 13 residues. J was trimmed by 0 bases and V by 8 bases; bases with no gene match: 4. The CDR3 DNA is TGTGCCAGCGGGACGGGAGGCTCCTACGAGCAGTACTTC. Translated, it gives CASGTGGSYEQYF.

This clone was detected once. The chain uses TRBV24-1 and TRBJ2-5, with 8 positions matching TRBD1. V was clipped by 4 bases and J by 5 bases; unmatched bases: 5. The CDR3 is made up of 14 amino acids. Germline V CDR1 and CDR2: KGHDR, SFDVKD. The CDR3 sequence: CATSDRTGPETQYF. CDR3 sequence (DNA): TGTGCCACCAGTGACAGGACAGGGCCGGAGACCCAGTACTTC.